This T cell receptor (beta chain) was sequenced during a study of technical replicates of blood from a handful of donors. The table came from immunoSEQ multiplex PCR; TCRdb's copy has only in-frame clones and leaves some out. The data show tens of thousands of clones, with approximately 92% seen just once and approximately 0.25% held by the top ten. J was trimmed by 2 bases and V by 4 bases; bases with no gene match: 1. The CDR3 is made up of 13 amino acids. Germline-derived CDR1 and CDR2 are SNHLY and FYNNEI. The chain is built from TRBV2 and TRBJ1-1; 7 positions match TRBD1. Sequencing input: T cells isolated from PBMCs. This TCR came from a human donor in good health. The CDR3 loop reads CASSGQGNTEAFF. Here the CDR3 DNA reads TGTGCCAGCAGTGGACAGGGTAACACTGAAGCTTTCTTT.